Listed here are 27 T cell receptor beta chains from one sample, sequenced in a study of blood T cells in healthy people across ages. Using a J-beta primer mix together with a sample-barcoded 5' primer, a second PCR was run for roughly 6 to 12 cycles. Each CDR3 protein gets one entry after TCRdb re-called the 5' RACE reads with MiXCR. The sample holds 980,000 or so distinct CDR3 sequences; under 50% are singletons and the top ten take roughly 12%. Sequencing was done on a sample of blood. The receptors stem from a man under 40 in good health.

This clonotype was detected many times. J is TRBJ1-2 and V is TRBV7-2, with D uncertain. The CDR3 runs 11 residues. Deletions cut 1 base from V and 8 bases from J, with 5 bases between. CDR1 and CDR2 (germline): SGHTA, FQGNSA. CDR3 sequence (DNA): TGTGCCAGCAGCTTAGACCGGGGCTACACCTTC. It translates to CASSLDRGYTF.

This clonotype was picked up a small number of times. The V gene is TRBV20-1, the J gene TRBJ2-7; 9 nucleotides agree with TRBD2. V lost 0 bases, J lost 3 bases, and 12 bases stayed unmatched. The CDR3 sequence is 17 residues long. The germline V gene encodes CDR1 DFQATT and CDR2 SNEGSKA (reference sequence). The CDR3 sequence is CSARDTRISGGHYEQYF. The CDR3 DNA sequence: TGCAGTGCTAGAGATACCCGAATTAGCGGGGGCCACTACGAGCAGTACTTC.

This clonotype appeared a single time. The junction and the germline gene differ at one end; a read error may be behind it. V and J are TRBV27 and TRBJ2-7; D is uncertain. The V gene's germline CDR1 is MNHEY and CDR2 SMNVEV (reference sequence). The CDR3 runs 13 residues. DNA for the CDR3: TGTGCCAGCAGTCTCGGACCGTCCTGCGAGCAGTACTTC. It codes for CASSLGPSCEQYF.

This clonotype turned up a few times. The chain employs TRBV3-1 and TRBJ2-1; D uncertain. Trimming took 1 base from V and 5 from J, leaving 6 bases between them. CDR1 LGHDT and CDR2 YNNKEL come from the germline V gene (reference sequence). The CDR3 consists of 13 residues. The CDR3 DNA is TGTGCCAGCAGCCAAGTGGCGGACAATGAGCAGTTCTTC. Translating gives CASSQVADNEQFF.

CDR3 protein: CASSLVPGRGGNEQFF. The DNA for the CDR3 is TGTGCCAGCAGCTTAGTGCCGGGTCGGGGGGGCAATGAGCAGTTCTTC. The chain links TRBV7-2 to TRBJ2-1; 8 bases agree with TRBD2. The CDR3 runs to 16 residues. Germline CDR1 and CDR2: SGHTA and FQGNSA. V was clipped by 1 base and J by 6 bases; unmatched bases: 8.

CDR3 loop: CASSQGTQSGTPPYEQYF. CDR3 in DNA: TGCGCCAGCAGCCAAGGAACTCAATCCGGGACACCACCCTACGAGCAGTACTTC. The chain has TRBV4-3 and TRBJ2-4; D perhaps matches TRBD1 (6 bases). The J call is doubtful: the DNA matches TRBJ2-7 better. Germline V gene data show CDR1 as LGHNA and CDR2 as YSLEER. The CDR3 totals 18 residues.

The gene calls are TRBV27 and TRBJ2-5; possibly TRBD2 for D (6 bases). The DNA end is more similar to TRBJ2-1, so the J call may be wrong. CDR3 length: 14 residues. CDR1 and CDR2 from the germline V gene are MNHEY and SMNVEV (reference sequence). This CDR3 is CASSLMSGEETQFF. The CDR3 DNA sequence: TGTGCCAGCAGTTTAATGTCGGGAGAAGAGACCCAGTTCTTC.

The chain combines TRBV2 with TRBJ1-2; D perhaps matches TRBD1 (5 bases). Germline CDR1 is SNHLY and CDR2 is FYNNEI. V lost 7 bases and J 4 bases, leaving 16 bases between the germline ends. The CDR3 covers 14 residues. DNA of the CDR3: TGTGCCAGCACCAAAGACAGCACATCCTATGGCTACACCTTC. This gives the protein CASTKDSTSYGYTF.

This clonotype has only one observation. This chain uses TRBV6-1 with TRBJ2-4; TRBD2 matches 7 bases. This CDR3 region has 16 residues. J gave up 0 bases and V 6 bases, and 8 bases lay outside the gene matches. Germline values: CDR1 MNHNS, CDR2 SASEGT. CDR3: CASSHQGGAAKNIQYF. In DNA, the CDR3 is TGTGCCAGCAGCCATCAGGGAGGGGCAGCCAAAAACATTCAGTACTTC.

In this sample, this clonotype turned up once. The rearrangement links TRBV7-2 to TRBJ1-5, with 7 positions matching TRBD1. The CDR3 covers 15 residues. The germline V gene encodes CDR1 SGHTA and CDR2 FQGNSA. J was trimmed by 5 bases and V by 1 base; bases with no gene match: 5. CDR3 region: CASSLDRGSYQPQHF. The DNA of the CDR3 is TGTGCCAGCAGCTTAGACAGGGGATCATATCAGCCCCAGCATTTT.

The chain combines TRBV13 with TRBJ2-5; D is possibly TRBD2 (6 bases). Trimming removed 3 bases at V and 11 bases at J, with 19 bases between. The CDR3 contains 14 residues. Germline-derived CDR1 and CDR2 are PRHDT and FYEKMQ (reference sequence). CDR3 sequence: CASSFVTRGREQYF. Here the CDR3 DNA reads TGTGCCAGCAGCTTCGTGACTAGAGGCCGTGAGCAGTACTTC.

The chain combines TRBV6-6 with TRBJ1-2, with TRBD1 identical over 8 bases. The J segment lost 2 bases and the V segment lost 9 bases, leaving 8 bases of the junction unmatched. Germline loops: CDR1 MNHNY, CDR2 SVGAGI (reference sequence). The CDR3 contains 14 residues. CDR3 region: CASERTGGNYGYTF. The DNA of the CDR3 is TGTGCCAGTGAGAGAACAGGGGGAAACTATGGCTACACCTTC.

The table lists this clonotype with a few counts. This chain links TRBV9 with TRBJ2-1; 7 bases line up with TRBD2. Unmatched junction bases numbered 13, after V lost 4 bases and J lost 6 bases. This CDR3 is 16 amino acids long. The germline V gene has CDR1 SGDLS and CDR2 YYNGEE. The CDR3 here is CASSPAAGEVRNEQFF. Written as DNA, the CDR3 is TGTGCCAGCAGCCCCGCGGCGGGGGAGGTGCGCAATGAGCAGTTCTTC.

The rearrangement uses TRBV12-3 or TRBV12-4 and TRBJ2-3; no reliable D call. The length of the CDR3 is 14 residues. Trimming removed 6 bases at V and 2 bases at J, with 12 bases between. This chain's CDR3 is CASRDDLHTDTQYF. CDR3 nucleotide sequence: TGTGCCAGCAGAGACGACCTTCACACAGATACGCAGTATTTT.

The chain joins TRBV30 to TRBJ2-3; 12 bases fit TRBD2. CDR3 length: 19 amino acids. With 2 bases clipped from V and 0 bases from J, the junction kept 12 bases outside the gene matches. Per the germline V gene, CDR1 is GTSNPN and CDR2 is SVGIG (reference sequence). The CDR3 spells CAWSRLLLAGGPSTDTQYF. CDR3 sequence (DNA): TGTGCCTGGAGTCGCCTCCTACTAGCGGGGGGCCCTAGCACAGATACGCAGTATTTT.

The table lists this clonotype with a few counts. This chain links TRBV3-1 with TRBJ1-4; D remains ambiguous. Per the germline V gene, CDR1 is LGHDT and CDR2 is YNNKEL (reference sequence). The ends were cut back, 3 bases at V and 3 bases at J, with 20 bases in the middle. This CDR3 region has 18 residues. CDR3 in amino acids: CASSQAGSSKPSNEKLFF. DNA of the CDR3: TGTGCCAGCAGCCAGGCTGGCAGCTCGAAGCCATCTAATGAAAAACTGTTTTTT.

The chain has TRBV27 and TRBJ2-3; either TRBD1 or TRBD2 may supply D (6 bases each). Germline lookup yields CDR1 MNHEY and CDR2 SMNVEV (reference sequence). V was cut by 3 bases and J by 3 bases, with 10 bases left in between. There are 14 residues in the CDR3. This chain's CDR3 is CASSFEGGTDTQYF. In DNA, the CDR3 is TGTGCCAGCAGTTTTGAGGGGGGAACAGATACGCAGTATTTT.

V usage is TRBV12-3 or TRBV12-4 and J usage is TRBJ1-2; tentative D call: TRBD1 (6 bases). V lost 5 bases to trimming and J lost 6 bases, with 28 bases between them. The CDR3 contains 18 residues. The CDR3: CASSLAGTRLYGGDGYTF. The CDR3 DNA sequence: TGTGCCAGCAGTCTCGCCGGGACAAGACTTTATGGGGGGGATGGCTACACCTTC.

The CDR3 DNA reads TGTGCCAGCAGCCGATCGAATACGCAGTATTTT. It is translated as CASSRSNTQYF. V and J are TRBV7-9 and TRBJ2-3; D gene ambiguous. The germline gives CDR1 SEHNR, CDR2 FQNEAQ (reference sequence). Trimming cost V 5 bases and J 7 bases, with 7 bases left between them. This CDR3 has 11 amino acids.

The table lists this clonotype with a count of one. This chain links TRBV5-6 with TRBJ2-7, with D maybe TRBD1 (5 bases). Germline loops: CDR1 SGHDT, CDR2 YYEEEE. V was trimmed by 5 bases and J by 2 bases, leaving 14 bases between them. This CDR3 contains 14 residues. The CDR3 sequence: CASRRQLVTYEQYF. The CDR3 DNA sequence: TGTGCCAGCAGGAGACAGTTAGTCACCTACGAGCAGTACTTC.

V is TRBV20-1 and J is TRBJ2-3; 10 bases line up with TRBD1. Germline V CDR1 and CDR2: DFQATT, SNEGSKA (reference sequence). This CDR3 spans 15 amino acids. V gave up 3 bases and J gave up 5 bases; unmatched junction bases: 8. The CDR3 loop is CSASVRQGAKDTQYF. The CDR3, as DNA: TGCAGTGCTAGTGTCCGACAGGGGGCGAAAGATACGCAGTATTTT.

V is TRBV9 and J is TRBJ2-3, with 7 bases fitting TRBD2. This CDR3 is 15 amino acids long. The V gene end was trimmed by 2 bases and the J gene end by 0 bases; junction bases not matched to a gene: 3. Germline V gene sequence: CDR1 SGDLS, CDR2 YYNGEE. Here the CDR3 reads CASSVPSGSTDTQYF. The CDR3, as DNA: TGTGCCAGCAGCGTTCCTAGCGGTAGCACAGATACGCAGTATTTT. Using reference TRBV9 and TRBJ2-3 for the parts outside the CDR3, the full variable domain is DSGVTQTPKHLITATGQRVTLRCSPRSGDLSVYWYQQSLDQGLQFLIQYYNGEERAKGNILERFSAQQFPDLHSELNLSSLELGDSALYFCASSVPSGSTDTQYFGPGTRLTVL.

This clonotype was seen a handful of times. The J gene is TRBJ2-1, the V gene TRBV20-1; 10 nucleotides agree with TRBD2. The CDR3 is 14 residues long. The germline V gene encodes CDR1 DFQATT and CDR2 SNEGSKA (reference sequence). The trim removed 5 bases at V and 6 bases at J, leaving 7 bases unmatched. CDR3 nucleotides: TGCAGTGCTTCGCCGGGACTAGCGATCAATGAGCAGTTCTTC. It yields the protein CSASPGLAINEQFF.

The chain has TRBV7-3 and TRBJ1-2, with 9 bases aligning to TRBD1. Germline CDR1 is SGHTA and CDR2 is FQGTGA. The CDR3 totals 15 residues. With V trimmed by 1 base and J by 6 bases, 6 bases remained unmatched. For the CDR3, the DNA is TGTGCCAGCAGCTTAAGGGGACAGGGTGGCGATGGCTACACCTTC. Translated: CASSLRGQGGDGYTF.

The J gene is TRBJ1-1, the V gene TRBV5-1; TRBD1 matches 8 bases. CDR1 is SGHRS and CDR2 is YFSETQ in the germline V gene. Unmatched junction bases numbered 12, after V lost 0 bases and J lost 11 bases. CDR3 length equals 15 residues. The CDR3 region is CASSLEGQGPDEAFF. The CDR3 nucleotides read TGCGCCAGCAGCTTGGAAGGACAGGGCCCCGATGAGGCTTTCTTT.

The rearrangement uses TRBV6-2 or TRBV6-3 and TRBJ2-3; D unclear. Trimming took off 6 bases at V and 6 bases at J, with 7 bases between the two ends. CDR1 is MNHEY, CDR2 SVGEGT, per germline. The CDR3 length is 11 residues. The CDR3 DNA reads TGTGCCAGCAGCGAGTATGATACGCAGTATTTT. It encodes CASSEYDTQYF.

The V and J genes are TRBV20-1 and TRBJ2-7, with a possible D match to TRBD2 (5 bases). This CDR3 has 15 amino acids. V shed 7 bases and J shed 0 bases, with 19 bases lying between them. Germline loops: CDR1 DFQATT, CDR2 SNEGSKA (reference sequence). The DNA for the CDR3 is TGCAGTGGTCGGGCCGCGGACTTTGGCTCCTACGAGCAGTACTTC. This codes for CSGRAADFGSYEQYF.